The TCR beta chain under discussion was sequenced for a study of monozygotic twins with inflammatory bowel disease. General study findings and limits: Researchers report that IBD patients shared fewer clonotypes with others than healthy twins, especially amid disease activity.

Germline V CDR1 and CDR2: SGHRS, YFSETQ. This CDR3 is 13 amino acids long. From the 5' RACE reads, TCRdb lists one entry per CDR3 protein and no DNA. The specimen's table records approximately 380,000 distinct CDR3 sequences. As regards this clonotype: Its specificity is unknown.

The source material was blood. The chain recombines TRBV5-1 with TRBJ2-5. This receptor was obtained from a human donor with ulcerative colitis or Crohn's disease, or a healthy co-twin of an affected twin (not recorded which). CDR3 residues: CASREQIQETQYF.